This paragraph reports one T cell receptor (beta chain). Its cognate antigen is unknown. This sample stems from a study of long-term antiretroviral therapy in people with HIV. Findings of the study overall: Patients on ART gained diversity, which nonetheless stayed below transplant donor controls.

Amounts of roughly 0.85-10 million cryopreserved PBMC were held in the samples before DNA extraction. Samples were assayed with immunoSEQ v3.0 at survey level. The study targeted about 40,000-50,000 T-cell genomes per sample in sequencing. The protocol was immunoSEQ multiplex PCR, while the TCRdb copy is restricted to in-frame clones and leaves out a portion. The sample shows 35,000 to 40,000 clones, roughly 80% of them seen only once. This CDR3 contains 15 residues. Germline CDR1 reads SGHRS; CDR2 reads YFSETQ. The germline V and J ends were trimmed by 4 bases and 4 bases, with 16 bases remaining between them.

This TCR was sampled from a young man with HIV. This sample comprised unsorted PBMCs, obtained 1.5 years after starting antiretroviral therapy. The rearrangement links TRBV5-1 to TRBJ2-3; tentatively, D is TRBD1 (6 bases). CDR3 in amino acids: CASSARGLIPDTQYF. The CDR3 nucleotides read TGCGCCAGCAGCGCCAGGGGTTTAATCCCAGATACGCAGTATTTT. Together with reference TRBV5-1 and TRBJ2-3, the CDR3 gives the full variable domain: KAGVTQTPRYLIKTRGQQVTLSCSPISGHRSVSWYQQTPGQGLQFLFEYFSETQRNKGNFPGRFSGRQFSNSRSEMNVSTLELGDSALYLCASSARGLIPDTQYFGPGTRLTVL.